Presented here are 30 T cell receptor beta chains from one specimen sequenced in a study of blood T cell repertoires in COVID-19. The repertoire was sequenced with immunoSEQ multiplex PCR; TCRdb's copy has only in-frame clones and lacks some. The top ten clones hold approximately 8.1% of a sample with about 61,000 clones, 91% of them seen once. The sequenced sample was peripheral blood. The receptors shown here come from a human donor in a cohort sampled during active COVID-19.

The chain recombines TRBV7-3 with TRBJ2-1; 9 nucleotides line up with TRBD1. The length of the CDR3 is 15 residues. The germline V gene encodes CDR1 SGHTA and CDR2 FQGTGA. Trimming removed 5 bases from V and 4 bases from J; junction bases left unmatched: 6. Here the CDR3 DNA reads TGTGCCAGCAGCCGCGGACAGGGGCGATACAATGAGCAGTTCTTC. It codes for CASSRGQGRYNEQFF.

The rearrangement joins TRBV19 to TRBJ2-1; TRBD1 might be the D (6 bases). Germline V CDR1 and CDR2: LNHDA, SQIVND (reference sequence). The CDR3 sequence is 15 residues long. Trimming cost V 6 bases and J 6 bases, with 18 bases left between them. The CDR3 loop is CASSTGTYPPNEQFF. The CDR3 bases are TGTGCCAGTAGCACCGGGACATATCCCCCCAATGAGCAGTTCTTC.

This clone has only a few counts. The sample holds other DNA sequences that translate to the same CDR3. The chain is built from TRBV7-9 and TRBJ2-7, with D maybe TRBD2 (5 bases). CDR1 SEHNR and CDR2 FQNEAQ come from the germline V gene (reference sequence). The CDR3 spans 13 residues. The germline V and J ends were trimmed by 2 bases and 5 bases, with 10 bases remaining between them. CDR3 protein: CASSLRGIDEQYF. As DNA, the CDR3 is TGTGCCAGCAGCTTAAGAGGGATCGACGAGCAGTACTTC. The variable domain in full, with the rest retrieved from reference TRBV7-9 and TRBJ2-7, is DTGVSQNPRHKITKRGQNVTFRCDPISEHNRLYWYRQTLGQGPEFLTYFQNEAQLEKSRLLSDRFSAERPKGSFSTLEIQRTEQGDSAMYLCASSLRGIDEQYFGPGTRLTVT.

This clone is labeled medium-sized. This chain links TRBV6-5 with TRBJ2-7; 7 bases line up with TRBD1. This CDR3 has 15 amino acids. The V segment lost 0 bases and the J segment 5 bases; nucleotides outside the gene matches: 7. Germline CDR1 reads MNHEY; CDR2 reads SVGAGI. DNA for the CDR3: TGTGCCAGCAGTTACTCAGGGGGCGGGTTCCACGAGCAGTACTTC. Translating it yields CASSYSGGGFHEQYF.

The V and J genes are TRBV9 and TRBJ2-1, with 7 bases identical to TRBD2. Germline-derived CDR1 and CDR2 are SGDLS and YYNGEE. The CDR3 totals 14 residues. The trim removed 4 bases at V and 3 bases at J, leaving 4 bases unmatched. CDR3 coding DNA: TGTGCCAGCAGCCTGGGGACTAACTACAATGAGCAGTTCTTC. It codes for CASSLGTNYNEQFF. Combining the CDR3 with reference TRBV9 and TRBJ2-1 gives the whole variable domain DSGVTQTPKHLITATGQRVTLRCSPRSGDLSVYWYQQSLDQGLQFLIQYYNGEERAKGNILERFSAQQFPDLHSELNLSSLELGDSALYFCASSLGTNYNEQFFGPGTRLTVL.

This clone was observed once. The chain links TRBV5-1 to TRBJ2-5; 8 nucleotides align to TRBD1. The CDR3 consists of 17 residues. Germline-derived CDR1 and CDR2 are SGHRS and YFSETQ. Trimming took 4 bases from V and 5 from J; bases not matched to a gene: 16. The DNA for the CDR3 is TGCGCCAGCAGCCCTACCGGGACAGGACCGATGGGGGAGACCCAGTACTTC. Amino acids: CASSPTGTGPMGETQYF.

The chain combines TRBV6-5 with TRBJ2-3; 8 bases are shared with TRBD2. This CDR3 is 13 amino acids long. The V segment lost 8 bases and the J segment 4 bases; nucleotides outside the gene matches: 5. Germline V gene sequence: CDR1 MNHEY, CDR2 SVGAGI. CDR3 coding DNA: TGTGCCAGCGGGACGGGAGGGCCAGATACGCAGTATTTT. Protein sequence: CASGTGGPDTQYF.

The V and J genes are TRBV5-4 and TRBJ2-1, with 10 bases lining up with TRBD2. In germline, CDR1 is SGHNT, CDR2 YYREEE (reference sequence). The CDR3 is made up of 17 amino acids. V was clipped by 6 bases and J by 3 bases; unmatched bases: 12. The CDR3 DNA is TGTGCCAGCACCCCCACCGGTGGGACTAGCGTCTACAATGAGCAGTTCTTC. Amino acids: CASTPTGGTSVYNEQFF.

The V and J genes are TRBV6-2 or TRBV6-3 and TRBJ2-1; maybe TRBD2 (6 bases). This CDR3 spans 18 amino acids. V was trimmed by 2 bases and J by 2 bases, leaving 19 bases between them. CDR1 is MNHEY and CDR2 is SVGEGT in the germline V gene. CDR3 region: CASSYTIGRGETYNEQFF. In DNA form, the CDR3 reads TGTGCCAGCAGTTACACGATAGGGCGCGGGGAAACCTACAATGAGCAGTTCTTC.

This chain joins TRBV11-3 and TRBJ1-2; 9 positions agree with TRBD1. V was clipped by 5 bases and J by 5 bases; unmatched bases: 9. This CDR3 contains 15 residues. Germline values: CDR1 SGHNT, CDR2 YENEEA. The CDR3 nucleotides are TGTGCCAGCAGCATCCGACAGGGGGTGGGGTATGGCTACACCTTC. Amino acid sequence: CASSIRQGVGYGYTF. The variable domain in full, completed from reference TRBV11-3 and TRBJ1-2, reads EAGVVQSPRYKIIEKKQPVAFWCNPISGHNTLYWYLQNLGQGPELLIRYENEEAVDDSQLPKDRFSAERLKGVDSTLKIQPAELGDSAVYLCASSIRQGVGYGYTFGSGTRLTVV.

This sequence joins TRBV6-5 and TRBJ2-7; 9 bases are a match to TRBD1. Trimming cost V 8 bases and J 6 bases; bases outside gene matches: 8. The CDR3 has 13 residues. Looked up from germline, CDR1 is MNHEY and CDR2 is SVGAGI. The CDR3 region has the DNA TGTGCCAGCGGCCGGGACAGGGTATCCGAGCAGTACTTC. Amino acid sequence: CASGRDRVSEQYF.

The rearrangement uses TRBV7-3 and TRBJ2-1, with 9 positions matching TRBD1. The CDR3 contains 15 residues. The germline V gene has CDR1 SGHTA and CDR2 FQGTGA. V shed 4 bases, J shed 8 bases, and the junction held 9 bases outside the gene matches. The CDR3 loop is CASSSTGTGWDEQFF. CDR3 sequence (DNA): TGTGCCAGCAGCTCCACCGGGACAGGGTGGGATGAGCAGTTCTTC.

This clone appeared a single time. The chain couples TRBV7-9 to TRBJ1-5; TRBD1 matches at 8 bases. This CDR3 has 15 amino acids. CDR1 and CDR2 (germline): SEHNR, FQNEAQ (reference sequence). Trimming removed 5 bases from V and 4 bases from J; junction bases left unmatched: 7. CDR3 protein: CASSHADRGNQPQHF. The CDR3 nucleotides are TGTGCCAGCAGCCACGCAGACAGGGGAAATCAGCCCCAGCATTTT.

V is TRBV13 and J is TRBJ2-7; 8 bases are shared with TRBD2. The junction had 3 bases not matched to a gene; V was cut back by 1 base and J by 4 bases. Germline CDR1 PRHDT, CDR2 FYEKMQ (reference sequence). This CDR3 has 14 residues. The CDR3 here is CASSLVVAGYEQYF. CDR3 sequence (DNA): TGTGCCAGCAGCTTAGTGGTAGCGGGATACGAGCAGTACTTC.

The chain is built from TRBV2 and TRBJ1-2; 7 bases agree with TRBD1. In germline, CDR1 is SNHLY, CDR2 FYNNEI. The V segment lost 8 bases and the J segment 8 bases; nucleotides outside the gene matches: 8. The CDR3 length is 12 residues. CDR3 nucleotides: TGTGCCAGCCGACAGGGAGTGGCAGGCTACACCTTC. Its protein is CASRQGVAGYTF.

The CDR3 DNA is TGTGCCAGCAGTTACGGAGGGGCCGCTGGCTACACCTTC. It is translated as CASSYGGAAGYTF. The chain joins TRBV6-5 to TRBJ1-2; the D gene is possibly TRBD1 (5 bases). Trimming stripped 2 bases from V and 7 bases from J, with 11 bases between. The CDR3 runs 13 residues. CDR1 and CDR2 (germline): MNHEY, SVGAGI.

This clone was seen only a few times. CDR3 loop: CASSVQGPPLNEQFF. The CDR3 nucleotides are TGTGCCAGCAGTGTACAGGGGCCCCCGCTCAATGAGCAGTTCTTC. The chain couples TRBV2 to TRBJ2-1; TRBD1 agrees at 7 bases. The CDR3 totals 15 residues. Trimming took 4 bases from V and 6 from J; bases not matched to a gene: 9. Germline V gene lookup returns CDR1 SNHLY and CDR2 FYNNEI.

The chain employs TRBV7-2 and TRBJ2-2; the D is unclear. The CDR3 spans 15 residues. In germline, CDR1 is SGHTA, CDR2 FQGNSA. Trimming left V 5 bases short and J 0 bases short, with 10 bases between. The DNA for the CDR3 is TGTGCCAGCAGCCCCCGGGTCGCGAACACCGGGGAGCTGTTTTTT. Residues: CASSPRVANTGELFF.

The chain employs TRBV6-5 and TRBJ2-3; 7 bases line up with TRBD2. CDR3 size: 13 residues. V shed 6 bases, J shed 7 bases, and the junction held 7 bases outside the gene matches. Germline V lookup: CDR1 MNHEY, CDR2 SVGAGI. The CDR3 protein is CASSRDYPHTQYF. CDR3 coding DNA: TGTGCCAGCAGCCGGGACTACCCCCATACGCAGTATTTT.

This clone has a single count. The chain joins TRBV10-3 to TRBJ2-1; TRBD2 agrees at 8 bases. CDR3 length equals 12 residues. Germline CDR1 is ENHRY and CDR2 is SYGVKD. The junction had 0 bases not matched to a gene; V was cut back by 4 bases and J by 7 bases. CDR3 amino acids: CAISASGNEQFF. CDR3 coding DNA: TGTGCCATCAGTGCTAGCGGGAATGAGCAGTTCTTC.

The chain employs TRBV9 and TRBJ1-1, with a tentative D call TRBD1 (5 bases). The germline V and J ends were trimmed by 3 bases and 0 bases, with 15 bases remaining between them. Germline V gene sequence: CDR1 SGDLS, CDR2 YYNGEE. This CDR3 spans 16 amino acids. The CDR3, as DNA: TGTGCCAGCAGCGGACGACAGACGCAGATGAACACTGAAGCTTTCTTT. Amino acids: CASSGRQTQMNTEAFF.

The chain carries TRBV4-2 and TRBJ2-7; TRBD2 matches at 9 bases. The CDR3 covers 15 residues. Germline V gene data show CDR1 as LGHNA and CDR2 as YNFKEQ. After removal of 4 bases from V and 3 bases from J, the junction contained 7 bases not matched to a gene. Here the CDR3 reads CASSLRGTSNYEQYF. CDR3 coding DNA: TGTGCCAGCAGCCTAAGGGGGACTAGCAACTACGAGCAGTACTTC.

This rearrangement joins TRBV4-1 to TRBJ1-4; D is undetermined. V was cut by 2 bases and J by 3 bases, with 10 bases left in between. CDR3 size: 15 residues. The germline CDR1 and CDR2 sequences are MGHRA and YSYEKL. Written as DNA, the CDR3 is TGCGCCAGCAGCCAACGTAGCGTTCCTAATGAAAAACTGTTTTTT. It yields the protein CASSQRSVPNEKLFF.

This chain's CDR3 is CSVDSSSQGIGELFF. The CDR3 DNA sequence: TGCAGCGTTGATTCCTCCTCTCAGGGTATTGGGGAGCTGTTTTTT. The chain couples TRBV29-1 to TRBJ2-2; a possible D gene is TRBD1 (5 bases). Germline loops: CDR1 SQVTM, CDR2 ANQGSEA. Trimming removed 3 bases from V and 8 bases from J, with 19 bases in between. There are 15 residues in the CDR3.

This chain joins TRBV4-1 and TRBJ2-3; 9 bases are shared with TRBD2. Germline CDR1 and CDR2: MGHRA and YSYEKL. The CDR3 spans 18 residues. Trimming took 3 bases from V and 5 from J; bases not matched to a gene: 15. The CDR3 DNA sequence: TGCGCCAGCAGCCAGGTTCCGGGACTAGCCACTCCGGGAGATACGCAGTATTTT. Protein: CASSQVPGLATPGDTQYF.

The rearrangement links TRBV6-5 to TRBJ2-7; tentative D call: TRBD2 (5 bases). This CDR3 comprises 11 residues. Between the trimmed V and J ends, which lost 8 bases and 6 bases, there was a span of 11 bases. Germline lookup yields CDR1 MNHEY and CDR2 SVGAGI. The CDR3 DNA follows: TGTGCCAGCCTGAGGGCCGTCGAGCAGTACTTC. Translation: CASLRAVEQYF.

V usage is TRBV11-2 and J usage is TRBJ2-7; 8 nucleotides align to TRBD2. This CDR3 spans 15 amino acids. Germline V gene lookup returns CDR1 SGHAT and CDR2 FQNNGV. The trim removed 5 bases at V and 2 bases at J, leaving 8 bases unmatched. The CDR3 bases are TGTGCCAGCAGCAACTATCGGGGGGGCCCCTACGAGCAGTACTTC. It specifies CASSNYRGGPYEQYF.

The rearrangement links TRBV18 to TRBJ2-5; tentative D call: TRBD1 (6 bases). Germline-derived CDR1 and CDR2 are KGHSH and LQKENI. The CDR3 sequence is 13 residues long. The V end lost 6 bases, the J end lost 1 base, and 9 bases lay between the germline ends. This CDR3 is CASSQGIQETQYF. CDR3 DNA: TGTGCCAGCTCCCAGGGGATCCAAGAGACCCAGTACTTC.

The genes are TRBV10-2 and TRBJ2-7; 10 bases map to TRBD1. The CDR3 length is 16 residues. Germline V gives CDR1 WSHSY, CDR2 SAAADI. The J segment lost 1 base and the V segment lost 6 bases, leaving 9 bases of the junction unmatched. The CDR3 nucleotides are TGCGCCAGCAGGGAGACAGGGGGCTTTGGATCCTACGAGCAGTACTTC. This codes for CASRETGGFGSYEQYF.

V gene TRBV6-4 combines with J gene TRBJ2-1, with TRBD2 matching 15 bases. The CDR3 covers 15 residues. Looked up from germline, CDR1 is MRHNA and CDR2 is SNTAGT. V trimming: 3 bases; J trimming: 10 bases; junction bases outside the gene matches: 4. DNA of the CDR3: TGTGCCAGCAGTGAGTTGGGACTAGCGGGGGGCGAGCAGTTCTTC. This gives the protein CASSELGLAGGEQFF.